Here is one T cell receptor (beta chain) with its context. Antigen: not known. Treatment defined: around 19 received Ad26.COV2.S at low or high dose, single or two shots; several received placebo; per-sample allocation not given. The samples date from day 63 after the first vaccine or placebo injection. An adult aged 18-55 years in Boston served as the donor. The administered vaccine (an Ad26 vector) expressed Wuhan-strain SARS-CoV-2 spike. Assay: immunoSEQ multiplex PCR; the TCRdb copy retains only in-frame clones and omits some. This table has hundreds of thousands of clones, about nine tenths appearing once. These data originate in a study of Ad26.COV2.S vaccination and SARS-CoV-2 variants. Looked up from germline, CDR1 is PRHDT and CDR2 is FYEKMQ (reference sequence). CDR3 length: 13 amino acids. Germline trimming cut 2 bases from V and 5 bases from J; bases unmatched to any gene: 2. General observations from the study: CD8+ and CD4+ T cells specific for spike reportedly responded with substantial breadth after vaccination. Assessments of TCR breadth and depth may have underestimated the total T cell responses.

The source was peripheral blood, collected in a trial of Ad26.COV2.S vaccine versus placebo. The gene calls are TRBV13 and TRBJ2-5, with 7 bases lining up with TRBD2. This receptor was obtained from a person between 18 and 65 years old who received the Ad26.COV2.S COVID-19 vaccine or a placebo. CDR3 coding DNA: TGTGCCAGCAGCTTACAGGGAGGGGAGACCCAGTACTTC. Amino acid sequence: CASSLQGGETQYF.